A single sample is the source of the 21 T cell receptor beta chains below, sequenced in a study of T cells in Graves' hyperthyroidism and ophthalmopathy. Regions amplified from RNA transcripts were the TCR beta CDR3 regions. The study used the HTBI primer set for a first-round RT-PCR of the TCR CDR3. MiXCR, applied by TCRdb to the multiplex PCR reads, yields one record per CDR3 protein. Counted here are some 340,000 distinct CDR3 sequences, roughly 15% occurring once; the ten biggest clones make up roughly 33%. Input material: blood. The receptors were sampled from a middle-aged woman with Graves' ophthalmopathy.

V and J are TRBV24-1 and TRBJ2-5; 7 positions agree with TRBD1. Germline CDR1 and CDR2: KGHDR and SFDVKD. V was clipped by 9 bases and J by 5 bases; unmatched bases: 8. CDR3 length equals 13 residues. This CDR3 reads CATSDRNFETQYF. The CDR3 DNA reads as TGTGCCACCTCGGACAGGAATTTTGAGACCCAGTACTTC.

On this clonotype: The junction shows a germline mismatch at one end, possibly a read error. In nucleotides, the CDR3 is TGTGCCAGCAGCGAATCCCTGACGGGACCGAATGAAAAACTGTTTTTT. It yields the protein CASSESLTGPNEKLFF. The chain combines TRBV25-1 with TRBJ1-4; D is possibly TRBD1 (5 bases). The CDR3 totals 16 residues. The germline V gene has CDR1 MGHDK and CDR2 SYGVNS.

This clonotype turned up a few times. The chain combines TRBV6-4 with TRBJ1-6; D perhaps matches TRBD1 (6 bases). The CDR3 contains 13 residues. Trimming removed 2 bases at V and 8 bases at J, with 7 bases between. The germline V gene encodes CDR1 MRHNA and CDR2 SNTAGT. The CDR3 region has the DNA TGTGCCAGCAGTGACAGGGGGGATTCACCCCTCCACTTT. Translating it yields CASSDRGDSPLHF.

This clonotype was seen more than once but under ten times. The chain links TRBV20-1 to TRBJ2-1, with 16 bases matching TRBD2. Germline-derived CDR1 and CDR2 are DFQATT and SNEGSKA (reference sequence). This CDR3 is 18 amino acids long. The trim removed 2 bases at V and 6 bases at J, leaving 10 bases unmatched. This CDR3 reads CSARLPGTSGRAVNEQFF. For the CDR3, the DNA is TGCAGTGCTAGATTACCCGGGACTAGCGGGAGGGCCGTCAATGAGCAGTTCTTC.

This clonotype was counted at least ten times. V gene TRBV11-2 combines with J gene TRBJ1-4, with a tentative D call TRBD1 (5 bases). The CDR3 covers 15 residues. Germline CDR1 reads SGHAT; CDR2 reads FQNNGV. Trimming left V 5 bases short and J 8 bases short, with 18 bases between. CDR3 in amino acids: CASSPTVSGEEKLFF. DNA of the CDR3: TGTGCCAGCAGCCCTACCGTGTCGGGGGAAGAAAAACTGTTTTTT.

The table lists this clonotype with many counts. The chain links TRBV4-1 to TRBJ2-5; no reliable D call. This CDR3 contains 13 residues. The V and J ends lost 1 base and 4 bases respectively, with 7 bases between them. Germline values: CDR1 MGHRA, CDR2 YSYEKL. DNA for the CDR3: TGCGCCAGCAGCCAAGTGATCTCAGAGACCCAGTACTTC. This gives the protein CASSQVISETQYF.

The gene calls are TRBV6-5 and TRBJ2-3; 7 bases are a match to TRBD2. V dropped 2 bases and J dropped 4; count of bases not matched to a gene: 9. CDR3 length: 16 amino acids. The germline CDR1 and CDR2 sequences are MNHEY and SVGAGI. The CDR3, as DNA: TGTGCCAGCAGTTACCCCTCGGCGGGAGTTCCAGATACGCAGTATTTT. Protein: CASSYPSAGVPDTQYF.

CDR3 protein: CASSLVASGGSVTYEQYF. In DNA, the CDR3 is TGCGCCAGCAGCTTGGTTGCTAGCGGGGGGTCTGTAACCTACGAGCAGTACTTC. This sequence joins TRBV5-1 and TRBJ2-7, with 11 positions matching TRBD2. Per germline, CDR1 SGHRS and CDR2 YFSETQ. The CDR3 is 18 amino acids. V was clipped by 0 bases and J by 2 bases; unmatched bases: 10.

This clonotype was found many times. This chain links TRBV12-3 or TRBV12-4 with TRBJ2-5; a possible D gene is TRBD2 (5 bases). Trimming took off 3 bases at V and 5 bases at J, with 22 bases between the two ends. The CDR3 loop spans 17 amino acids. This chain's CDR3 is CASSFQLGIGKRETQYF. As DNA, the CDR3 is TGTGCCAGCAGTTTTCAGCTCGGCATAGGGAAGCGGGAGACCCAGTACTTC.

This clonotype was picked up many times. The CDR3 is CASSLLGTGDNEQYF. As DNA, the CDR3 is TGTGCCAGCAGTTTGCTGGGGACAGGGGATAACGAGCAGTACTTC. The gene calls are TRBV27 and TRBJ2-7, with TRBD1 identical over 10 bases. The ends lost 3 bases at V and 5 bases at J; junction bases unmatched: 7. Germline V lookup: CDR1 MNHEY, CDR2 SMNVEV (reference sequence). CDR3 length: 15 amino acids.

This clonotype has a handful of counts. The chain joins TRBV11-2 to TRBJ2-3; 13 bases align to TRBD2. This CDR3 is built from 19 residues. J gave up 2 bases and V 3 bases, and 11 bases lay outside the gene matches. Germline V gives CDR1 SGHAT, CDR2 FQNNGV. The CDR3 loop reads CASSLPGPGTSGATDTQYF. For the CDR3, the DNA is TGTGCCAGCAGCTTGCCAGGGCCCGGGACTAGCGGGGCCACAGATACGCAGTATTTT. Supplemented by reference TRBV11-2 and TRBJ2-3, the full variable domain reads EAGVAQSPRYKIIEKRQSVAFWCNPISGHATLYWYQQILGQGPKLLIQFQNNGVVDDSQLPKDRFSAERLKGVDSTLKIQPAKLEDSAVYLCASSLPGPGTSGATDTQYFGPGTRLTVL.

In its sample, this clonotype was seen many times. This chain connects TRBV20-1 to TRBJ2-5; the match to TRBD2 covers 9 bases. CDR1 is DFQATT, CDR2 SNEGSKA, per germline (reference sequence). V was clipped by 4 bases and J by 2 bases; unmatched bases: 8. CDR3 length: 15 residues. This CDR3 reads CSAILSGRSQETQYF. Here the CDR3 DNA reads TGCAGTGCTATTCTCAGCGGGAGGAGTCAAGAGACCCAGTACTTC.

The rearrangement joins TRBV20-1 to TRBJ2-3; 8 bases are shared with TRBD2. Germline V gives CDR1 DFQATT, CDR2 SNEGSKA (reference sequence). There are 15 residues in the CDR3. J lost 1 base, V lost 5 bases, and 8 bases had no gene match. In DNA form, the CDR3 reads TGCAGTGCTGAATCCGGGGGGGCGGGCACAGATACGCAGTATTTT. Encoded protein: CSAESGGAGTDTQYF.

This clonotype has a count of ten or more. The CDR3 DNA reads as TGTGCCAGCAGTGAACCCGGACCGACCTATGGCTACACCTTC. Protein: CASSEPGPTYGYTF. The chain uses TRBV25-1 and TRBJ1-2; D unresolved. The germline V gene has CDR1 MGHDK and CDR2 SYGVNS. V lost 2 bases and J 4 bases, leaving 11 bases between the germline ends. The CDR3 sequence is 14 residues long.

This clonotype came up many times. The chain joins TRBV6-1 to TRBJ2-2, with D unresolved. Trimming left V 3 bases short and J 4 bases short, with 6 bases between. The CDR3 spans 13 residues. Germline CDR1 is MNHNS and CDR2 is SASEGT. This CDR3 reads CASSDVLTGELFF. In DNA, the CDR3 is TGTGCCAGCAGTGACGTCCTCACCGGGGAGCTGTTTTTT.

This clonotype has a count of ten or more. CDR3 sequence: CASIRTGGTGELFF. In DNA, the CDR3 is TGTGCCAGCATTAGGACAGGGGGCACCGGGGAGCTGTTTTTT. V usage is TRBV6-1 and J usage is TRBJ2-2, with TRBD1 matching over 10 bases. From germline, CDR1 is MNHNS and CDR2 SASEGT. The CDR3 spans 14 residues. Trimming at V came to 7 bases and at J to 4 bases, leaving 3 bases not matched to a gene.

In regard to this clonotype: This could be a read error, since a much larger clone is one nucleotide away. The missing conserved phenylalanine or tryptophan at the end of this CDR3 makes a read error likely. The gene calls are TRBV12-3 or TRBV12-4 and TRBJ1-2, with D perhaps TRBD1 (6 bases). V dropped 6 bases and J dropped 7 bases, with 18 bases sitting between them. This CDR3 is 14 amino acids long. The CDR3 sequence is CASSPSGGRRGYTS. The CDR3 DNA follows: TGTGCCAGCAGCCCGTCTGGGGGGCGACGTGGCTACACCTCC.

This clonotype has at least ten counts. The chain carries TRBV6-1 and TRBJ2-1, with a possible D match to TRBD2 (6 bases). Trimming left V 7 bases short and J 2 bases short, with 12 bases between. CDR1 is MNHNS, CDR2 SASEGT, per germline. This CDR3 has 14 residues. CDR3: CASNGGRAYNEQFF. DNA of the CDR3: TGTGCCAGCAACGGGGGAAGGGCCTACAATGAGCAGTTCTTC.

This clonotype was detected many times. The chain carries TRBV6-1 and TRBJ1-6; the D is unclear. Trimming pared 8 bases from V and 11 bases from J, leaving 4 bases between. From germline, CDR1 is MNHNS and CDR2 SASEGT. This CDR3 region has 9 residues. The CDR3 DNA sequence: TGTGCCAGCGGTCCACCCCTCCACTTT. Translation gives CASGPPLHF.

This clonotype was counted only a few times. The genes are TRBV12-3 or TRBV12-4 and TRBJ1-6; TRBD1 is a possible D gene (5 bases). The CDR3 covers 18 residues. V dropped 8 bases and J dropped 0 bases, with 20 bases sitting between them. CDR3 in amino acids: CASAQRPGRSSYNSPLHF. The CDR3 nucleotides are TGTGCCAGCGCCCAGAGGCCAGGGAGGAGCTCCTATAATTCACCCCTCCACTTT.

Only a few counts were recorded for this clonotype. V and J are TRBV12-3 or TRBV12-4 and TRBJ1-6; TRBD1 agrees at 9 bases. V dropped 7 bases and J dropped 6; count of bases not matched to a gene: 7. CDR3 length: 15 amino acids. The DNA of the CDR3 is TGTGCCAGCACCCTGACAGGGGGAGGTAATTCACCCCTCCACTTT. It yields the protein CASTLTGGGNSPLHF.